This T cell receptor (beta chain) was observed in a study of identical twins. TCRdb fed the 5' RACE reads into MiXCR, producing one record per CDR3 protein. The sample has 500,000 to 600,000 distinct CDR3 sequences; 20% to 25% are singletons. The count of this clonotype is one. Its antigen is still unknown. Study results and limitations: Models underestimated how often monozygotic twins shared out-of-frame TCR alpha. Fewer insertions marked abundant cord blood beta clonotypes; young adult naive trended weakly, memory not at all.

A further study also used this sample, focusing on T cells expressing NK-cell markers. That report adds: In roughly six donors, dominant NKG2C+ clonotypes were roughly 1.0-7.0% of CD8+ T cells.

The clonotype originates from a woman younger than 35 in good health. Sequenced: CD4+ T cells sorted from blood.

CDR3 protein: CASSWTSGSGETQYF. CDR3 nucleotide sequence: TGTGCCAGCAGTTGGACTAGCGGGAGTGGGGAGACCCAGTACTTC. This chain links TRBV6-5 with TRBJ2-5; 13 bases match TRBD2. The CDR3 consists of 15 residues. Germline CDR1 and CDR2: MNHEY and SVGAGI. J lost 5 bases, V lost 4 bases, and 4 bases had no gene match.